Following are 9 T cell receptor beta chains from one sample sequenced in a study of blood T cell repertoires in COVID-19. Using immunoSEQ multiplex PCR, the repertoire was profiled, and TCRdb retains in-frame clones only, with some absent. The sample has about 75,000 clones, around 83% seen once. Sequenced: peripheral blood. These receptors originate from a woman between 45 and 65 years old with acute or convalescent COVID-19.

CDR3 in amino acids: CASSYYREPLEAFF. The CDR3 region has the DNA TGTGCCAGCAGTTATTACAGGGAACCCCTTGAAGCTTTCTTT. V gene TRBV6-5 combines with J gene TRBJ1-1, with a possible D match to TRBD1 (6 bases). The V gene lost 3 bases and the J gene lost 7 bases, with 15 bases spanning the gap. Germline V gene lookup returns CDR1 MNHEY and CDR2 SVGAGI. The CDR3 contains 14 residues.

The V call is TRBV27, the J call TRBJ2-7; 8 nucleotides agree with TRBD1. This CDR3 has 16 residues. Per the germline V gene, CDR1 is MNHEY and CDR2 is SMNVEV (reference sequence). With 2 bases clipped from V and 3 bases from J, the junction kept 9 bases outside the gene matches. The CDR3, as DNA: TGTGCCAGCAGTTTAAATAAGGGACAGGCATACTACGAGCAGTACTTC. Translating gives CASSLNKGQAYYEQYF.

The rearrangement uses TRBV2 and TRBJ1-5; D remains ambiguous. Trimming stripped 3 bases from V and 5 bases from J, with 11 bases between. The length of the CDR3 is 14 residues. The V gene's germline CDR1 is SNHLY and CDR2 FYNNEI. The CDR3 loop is CASSERTPYQPQHF. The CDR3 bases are TGTGCCAGCAGTGAGCGTACTCCTTATCAGCCCCAGCATTTT.

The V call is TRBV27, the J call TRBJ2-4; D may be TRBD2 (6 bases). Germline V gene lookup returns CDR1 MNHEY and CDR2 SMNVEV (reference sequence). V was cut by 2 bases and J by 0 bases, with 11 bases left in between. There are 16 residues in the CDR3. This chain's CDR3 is CASSLGGTVAKNIQYF. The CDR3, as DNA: TGTGCCAGCAGTTTAGGAGGGACCGTAGCCAAAAACATTCAGTACTTC.

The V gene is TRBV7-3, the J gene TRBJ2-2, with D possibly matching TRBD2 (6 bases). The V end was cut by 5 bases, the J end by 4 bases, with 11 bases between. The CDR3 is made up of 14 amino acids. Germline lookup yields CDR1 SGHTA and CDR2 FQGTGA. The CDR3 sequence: CASSLMGLTGELFF. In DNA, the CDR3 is TGTGCCAGCAGCCTAATGGGACTCACCGGGGAGCTGTTTTTT.

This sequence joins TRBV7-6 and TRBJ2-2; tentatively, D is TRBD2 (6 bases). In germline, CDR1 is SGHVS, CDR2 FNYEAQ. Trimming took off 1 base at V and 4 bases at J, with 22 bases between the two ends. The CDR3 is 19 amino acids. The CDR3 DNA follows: TGTGCCAGCAGCTTAGTGGTAGCGGCAGGGCAAGCCGGCACCGGGGAGCTGTTTTTT. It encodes CASSLVVAAGQAGTGELFF.

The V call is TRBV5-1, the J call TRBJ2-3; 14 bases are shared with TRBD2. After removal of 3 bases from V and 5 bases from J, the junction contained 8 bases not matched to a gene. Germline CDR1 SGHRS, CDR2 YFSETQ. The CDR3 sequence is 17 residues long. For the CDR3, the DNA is TGCGCCAGCAGCTCAGGACTAGCGGGGGGCCAGGGAGATACGCAGTATTTT. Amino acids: CASSSGLAGGQGDTQYF.

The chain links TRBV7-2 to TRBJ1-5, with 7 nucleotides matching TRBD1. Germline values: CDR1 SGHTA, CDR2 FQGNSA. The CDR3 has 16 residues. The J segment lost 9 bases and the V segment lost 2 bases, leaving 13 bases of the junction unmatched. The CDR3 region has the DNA TGTGCCAGCAGCTTACAGACAGGGAACACGGCGTGGCCCCAGCATTTT. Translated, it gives CASSLQTGNTAWPQHF.

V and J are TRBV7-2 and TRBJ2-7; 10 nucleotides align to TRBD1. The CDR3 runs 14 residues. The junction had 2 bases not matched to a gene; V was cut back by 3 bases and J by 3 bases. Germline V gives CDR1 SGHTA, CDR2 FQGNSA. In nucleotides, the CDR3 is TGTGCCAGCAGCTTCGGGACAGGGGACTACGAGCAGTACTTC. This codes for CASSFGTGDYEQYF. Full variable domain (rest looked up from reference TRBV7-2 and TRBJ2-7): GAGVSQSPSNKVTEKGKDVELRCDPISGHTALYWYRQSLGQGLEFLIYFQGNSAPDKSGLPSDRFSAERTGGSVSTLTIQRTQQEDSAVYLCASSFGTGDYEQYFGPGTRLTVT.